The T cell receptor (beta chain) described here comes from a study of T cell changes during pregnancy in multiple sclerosis (dated by TCRdb to between 2018 and 2021). About the full investigation: The study examined how the T cell repertoire changed over the course of pregnancy in women with multiple sclerosis.

Library preparation employed the immunoSEQ multiplex PCR assay. TCRdb obtained this table from immuneACCESS and retained in-frame rearrangements with V and J assigned. These tables miss some clones; where compared with another copy, unresolved V genes account for less than half of the shortfall, and the remainder is unexplained. The sample profile shows nearly 110,000 clones; 75% to 95% of them were found once. The ten largest make up approximately 1.5% of the sample. The germline V gene specifies MNHEY as CDR1 and SVGAGI as CDR2. From cysteine to phenylalanine, the CDR3 is 12 amino acids long. Solely the CDR3 DNA is kept, with 36 bases framed from the first base. With regard to this clone: This clone's antigen is unknown. Germline and junction disagree at one end, which may indicate a read error.

The input for sequencing was peripheral blood, taken before pregnancy. The receptor comes from a female donor with multiple sclerosis, enrolled in a pregnancy study. This chain is built from TRBV6-5 and TRBJ1-1; TRBD1 is a weak D gene call, 5 bases matching. This receptor has the CDR3 CASSYSHDRWDF. The base sequence is TGTGCCAGCAGTTACTCGCATGACAGATGGGATTTT.